This TCR beta chain was documented in a study of T cells after yellow fever vaccination. The study, taken as a whole, reports: Post-booster reappearance was seen for most primary-vaccination clones (around 96% CD4, 75% to 90% CD8).

Using its own MiXCR run on the 5' RACE reads, TCRdb lists one record per CDR3 protein. Of 500,000 to 650,000 distinct CDR3 sequences in the sample, less than 20% were seen once. This clonotype was counted ten times or more. Antigen: not known. CDR1 and CDR2 (germline): SGHAT, FQNNGV. After removal of 8 bases from V and 0 bases from J, the junction contained 15 bases not matched to a gene. The CDR3 totals 18 residues. The rearrangement links TRBV11-2 to TRBJ1-3; TRBD1 matches at 8 bases. This specimen consisted of PBMCs, obtained 5 to 6 days after the first yellow fever vaccination. The TCR originated in a young man who received the YFV17D yellow fever vaccine. CDR3 sequence reads: CASVVSWDRTSSGNTIYF. In DNA form, the CDR3 reads TGTGCCAGCGTTGTGAGCTGGGACAGGACTTCCTCTGGAAACACCATATATTTT.